This TCR beta chain was retrieved from a study of cytotoxic CD8 clonotypes in ibrutinib-treated CLL. Whole-study findings and limits: Different sampling times were used for sustained-remission and progressing patients.

Details on this clone: Its antigen is currently unknown.

Cryopreserved PBMCs supplied about 2 micrograms of genomic DNA for TCR beta libraries. The CDR3 is made up of 13 amino acids. The trim removed 6 bases at V and 10 bases at J, leaving 9 bases unmatched. Per the germline V gene, CDR1 is SGHAT and CDR2 is FQNNGV. Assay used: immunoSEQ multiplex PCR; TCRdb lists only in-frame clones, some missing. The sample includes around 330,000 clones, approximately 67% of them seen just once. The origin of this receptor is a human donor with chronic lymphocytic leukemia. Here the sequenced sample was PBMCs, taken after 36 months of ibrutinib treatment. The chain links TRBV11-2 to TRBJ2-3; 8 bases line up with TRBD2. The CDR3 sequence: CASSTGRDLPQYF. For the CDR3, the DNA is TGTGCCAGCAGTACCGGGAGGGACTTGCCGCAGTATTTT.